Below are 18 T cell receptor beta chains sequenced from a single sample in a study of T cells after yellow fever vaccination. One entry per CDR3 protein, called by TCRdb with MiXCR from the 5' RACE reads. The table has some 390,000 distinct CDR3 sequences, approximately 19% seen once. The sequencing here drew on PBMCs, taken before the yellow fever booster vaccination. Every receptor here comes from a man between 18 and 29 years old who received the YFV17D yellow fever vaccine.

J is TRBJ2-7 and V is TRBV29-1, with TRBD1 identical over 8 bases. V lost 4 bases, J lost 4 bases, and 9 bases stayed unmatched. Germline CDR1 reads SQVTM; CDR2 reads ANQGSEA. The CDR3 runs 14 residues. CDR3 residues: CSVGVWQGAYEQYF. The CDR3 DNA reads TGCAGCGTTGGGGTCTGGCAGGGGGCTTACGAGCAGTACTTC.

This clonotype was observed a handful of times. The chain has TRBV7-2 and TRBJ2-7; D call uncertain. The CDR3 runs 14 residues. Trimming pared 1 base from V and 5 bases from J, leaving 12 bases between. Germline CDR1 reads SGHTA; CDR2 reads FQGNSA. CDR3 region: CASSLVSVRDEQYF. In DNA form, the CDR3 reads TGTGCCAGCAGCTTAGTTTCAGTTCGTGACGAGCAGTACTTC.

This chain joins TRBV12-3 or TRBV12-4 and TRBJ2-1; 10 positions agree with TRBD2. The CDR3 length is 16 residues. V shed 6 bases and J 2 bases; nucleotides not matched to a gene: 7. DNA of the CDR3: TGTGCCAGCAGCAACATTAGCGGGGGGACCTACAATGAGCAGTTCTTC. Translated, it gives CASSNISGGTYNEQFF.

The chain carries TRBV12-3 or TRBV12-4 and TRBJ1-5; perhaps TRBD1 as D (5 bases). The V end lost 3 bases, the J end lost 3 bases, and 12 bases lay between the germline ends. The length of the CDR3 is 15 residues. CDR3 sequence reads: CASSFAGPFNQPQHF. The CDR3 nucleotides read TGTGCCAGCAGTTTTGCAGGGCCTTTCAATCAGCCCCAGCATTTT.

The table lists this clonotype with a few counts. This chain joins TRBV7-9 and TRBJ1-1; D uncertain. Per the germline V gene, CDR1 is SEHNR and CDR2 is FQNEAQ (reference sequence). V lost 0 bases, J lost 1 base, and 9 bases lay in between. This CDR3 has 15 residues. The CDR3 reads CASSLAVAANTEAFF. DNA of the CDR3: TGTGCCAGCAGCTTAGCAGTGGCAGCGAACACTGAAGCTTTCTTT.

This clonotype has only a few counts. The chain uses TRBV5-1 and TRBJ1-2; D remains unclear. With 4 bases removed from V and 4 bases from J, the gap between germline ends came to 11 bases. Germline lookup yields CDR1 SGHRS and CDR2 YFSETQ. The CDR3 length is 13 residues. The CDR3 sequence: CASSGAGIYGYTF. The CDR3 bases are TGCGCCAGCAGCGGTGCCGGGATCTATGGCTACACCTTC.

V is TRBV4-2 and J is TRBJ2-3, with TRBD2 matching over 8 bases. The length of the CDR3 is 17 residues. Looked up from germline, CDR1 is LGHNA and CDR2 is YNFKEQ. V gave up 0 bases and J gave up 4 bases; unmatched junction bases: 9. DNA of the CDR3: TGTGCCAGCAGCCAAGATTACGGCGGGGGGTGGGCAGATACGCAGTATTTT. Its protein is CASSQDYGGGWADTQYF.

This sequence joins TRBV7-2 and TRBJ1-2; tentatively, D is TRBD1 (6 bases). Germline CDR1 SGHTA, CDR2 FQGNSA. V lost 4 bases, J lost 8 bases, and 20 bases lay in between. The CDR3 length is 15 residues. DNA of the CDR3: TGTGCCAGCAGCTCGGCGGGGGCACCTCAATCGGGCTACACCTTC. Translating it yields CASSSAGAPQSGYTF.

Of note for this clonotype: This may be a read error, as it is one base from a much larger clone. The chain joins TRBV6-2 or TRBV6-3 to TRBJ2-6; D is unclear. The CDR3 totals 13 residues. Per the germline V gene, CDR1 is MNHEY and CDR2 is SVGEGT. V was trimmed by 6 bases and J by 2 bases, leaving 5 bases between them. The CDR3 DNA reads TGTGCCAGCAGGCTCACTGGGGCCAACGTCCTGACTTTC. It translates to CASRLTGANVLTF.

The chain links TRBV7-2 to TRBJ2-2, with D hard to call. Trimming took 4 bases from V and 7 from J, leaving 4 bases between them. CDR3 length equals 11 residues. Germline V CDR1 and CDR2: SGHTA, FQGNSA. The CDR3 protein is CASSYHGELFF. The DNA for the CDR3 is TGTGCCAGCAGCTACCACGGGGAGCTGTTTTTT.

With regard to this clonotype: An end of the junction does not agree with germline; a read error may underlie this. This chain links TRBV7-8 with TRBJ2-1; no definite D call. The CDR3 is 12 residues long. Germline CDR1 SGHVS, CDR2 FQNEAQ. CDR3 coding DNA: TGTGCCAGCAGCGTTTCCTCAGGCAGTAAGATATTC. Its translation is CASSVSSGSKIF.

The table lists this clonotype with a few counts. The chain has TRBV10-3 and TRBJ1-4, with D tentatively TRBD1 (6 bases). With 6 bases removed from V and 3 bases from J, the gap between germline ends came to 11 bases. The CDR3 is 14 residues long. CDR1 and CDR2 from the germline V gene are ENHRY and SYGVKD. The CDR3 reads CAISQAGANEKLFF. The CDR3 DNA reads as TGTGCCATCAGCCAGGCAGGGGCTAATGAAAAACTGTTTTTT.

This clonotype came up a few times. The J gene is TRBJ2-3, the V gene TRBV6-6, with 9 bases aligning to TRBD2. The J segment lost 4 bases and the V segment lost 2 bases, leaving 4 bases of the junction unmatched. Germline V gene sequence: CDR1 MNHNY, CDR2 SVGAGI (reference sequence). CDR3 size: 15 residues. The CDR3 here is CASSYARGGPDTQYF. For the CDR3, the DNA is TGTGCCAGCAGTTACGCGCGGGGGGGCCCAGATACGCAGTATTTT.

The V and J genes are TRBV20-1 and TRBJ2-5; D unresolved. V was pared by 0 bases and J by 7 bases, with 12 bases between. This CDR3 region has 13 residues. The germline V gene encodes CDR1 DFQATT and CDR2 SNEGSKA (reference sequence). CDR3 nucleotide sequence: TGCAGTGCTAGAGAGGGGTTTATGCGGACCCAGTACTTC. Its protein product is CSAREGFMRTQYF.

The rearrangement uses TRBV7-2 and TRBJ1-2; 7 nucleotides line up with TRBD1. Trimming removed 5 bases from V and 5 bases from J; junction bases left unmatched: 11. The germline CDR1 and CDR2 sequences are SGHTA and FQGNSA. This CDR3 is 15 amino acids long. CDR3 in amino acids: CASSRGTAQDYGYTF. CDR3 sequence (DNA): TGTGCCAGCAGCCGAGGGACAGCGCAGGATTATGGCTACACCTTC.

This clonotype came up many times. The J gene is TRBJ1-2, the V gene TRBV5-1, with D possibly matching TRBD1 (5 bases). The CDR3 extends over 13 amino acids. Germline V CDR1 and CDR2: SGHRS, YFSETQ. V lost 1 base and J 5 bases, leaving 9 bases between the germline ends. The CDR3 is CASSLRDEYGYTF. CDR3 coding DNA: TGCGCCAGCAGCTTGCGGGACGAATATGGCTACACCTTC.

This chain joins TRBV30 and TRBJ1-6, with unresolved D. The CDR3 has 13 residues. Germline assignment: CDR1 GTSNPN and CDR2 SVGIG (reference sequence). Trimming stripped 0 bases from V and 9 bases from J, with 9 bases between. CDR3 loop: CAWSVREVSPLHF. CDR3 nucleotides: TGTGCCTGGAGTGTACGGGAGGTTTCACCCCTCCACTTT.

To note about this clonotype: The junction and the germline gene differ at one end; a read error may be behind it. J is TRBJ2-5 and V is TRBV20-1; a possible D gene is TRBD1 (6 bases). Germline V CDR1 and CDR2: DFQATT, SNEGSKA (reference sequence). CDR3 length: 14 residues. CDR3 protein: CSARVGASQETQHF. Written as DNA, the CDR3 is TGCAGTGCTAGAGTGGGGGCTTCCCAAGAGACCCAGCACTTC.